Below are 24 T cell receptor beta chains sequenced from a single sample in a study of cytomegalovirus exposure and HLA in healthy donors. The PCR used 60 Vbeta and 13 Jbeta primers. Clones were read by immunoSEQ multiplex PCR, and TCRdb kept only the in-frame ones, dropping some. The sample records 150,000 or so clones, around three quarters being singletons. Sequenced: PBMCs. The receptors stem from a woman aged 40 to 50 in good health and CMV-seronegative.

The CDR3 DNA reads as TGTGCCAGCAGCGGGCAGGGGGACAATCAGCCCCAGCATTTT. Translating gives CASSGQGDNQPQHF. The rearrangement uses TRBV9 and TRBJ1-5, with TRBD1 matching 7 bases. CDR1 is SGDLS and CDR2 is YYNGEE in the germline V gene. After removal of 3 bases from V and 3 bases from J, the junction contained 3 bases not matched to a gene. The CDR3 has 14 amino acids.

This chain joins TRBV5-6 and TRBJ1-2; no definite D call. V lost 0 bases and J 0 bases, leaving 9 bases between the germline ends. CDR1 and CDR2 from the germline V gene are SGHDT and YYEEEE. The length of the CDR3 is 15 residues. As DNA, the CDR3 is TGTGCCAGCAGCTTGGGCGGCACTGCTAACTATGGCTACACCTTC. It codes for CASSLGGTANYGYTF. The full variable domain, with the rest looked up from reference TRBV5-6 and TRBJ1-2, is DAGVTQSPTHLIKTRGQQVTLRCSPKSGHDTVSWYQQALGQGPQFIFQYYEEEERQRGNFPDRFSGHQFPNYSSELNVNALLLGDSALYLCASSLGGTANYGYTFGSGTRLTVV.

The chain joins TRBV29-1 to TRBJ1-1, with D possibly being TRBD1 (6 bases). CDR1 is SQVTM, CDR2 ANQGSEA, per germline. V was cut by 7 bases and J by 4 bases, with 22 bases left in between. CDR3 length equals 15 residues. CDR3 nucleotide sequence: TGCAGCGCAGTAGGGGGTATCAACTTTGGCACTGAAGCTTTCTTT. Translating gives CSAVGGINFGTEAFF.

V is TRBV30 and J is TRBJ1-2; D might be TRBD1 (5 bases). The germline V gene has CDR1 GTSNPN and CDR2 SVGIG (reference sequence). V lost 2 bases and J lost 8, with 12 bases in between. The CDR3 totals 12 residues. The CDR3 sequence is CAWSPDSGGYTF. The DNA of the CDR3 is TGTGCCTGGAGTCCAGATTCAGGGGGCTACACCTTC. The complete variable domain, with remaining parts taken from reference TRBV30 and TRBJ1-2, reads SQTIHQWPATLVQPVGSPLSLECTVEGTSNPNLYWYRQAAGRGLQLLFYSVGIGQISSEVPQNLSASRPQDRQFILSSKKLLLSDSGFYLCAWSPDSGGYTFGSGTRLTVV.

V and J are TRBV10-2 and TRBJ2-3; the match to TRBD2 covers 8 bases. After removal of 6 bases from V and 1 base from J, the junction contained 9 bases not matched to a gene. CDR3 length: 16 amino acids. Germline CDR1 reads WSHSY; CDR2 reads SAAADI. The CDR3: CASRLGNGRGTDTQYF. The CDR3 nucleotides are TGCGCCAGCAGACTTGGAAACGGGAGGGGCACAGATACGCAGTATTTT.

J is TRBJ1-1 and V is TRBV6-5, with 8 positions matching TRBD1. After removal of 3 bases from V and 1 base from J, the junction contained 4 bases not matched to a gene. CDR1 MNHEY and CDR2 SVGAGI come from the germline V gene. This CDR3 region has 15 residues. For the CDR3, the DNA is TGTGCCAGCAGTTATTTGACAGGGGAGAACACTGAAGCTTTCTTT. This codes for CASSYLTGENTEAFF.

In this sample, this clone turned up a few times. This sequence joins TRBV5-5 and TRBJ2-3; D unclear. Looked up from germline, CDR1 is SGHKS and CDR2 is YYEKEE (reference sequence). Trimming removed 3 bases at V and 0 bases at J, with 14 bases between. The CDR3 totals 16 residues. The CDR3 here is CASSSPVSPSTDTQYF. DNA of the CDR3: TGTGCCAGCAGCTCCCCTGTCAGTCCTAGCACAGATACGCAGTATTTT.

The rearrangement links TRBV19 to TRBJ2-7, with a tentative D call TRBD1 (5 bases). The CDR3 sequence is 16 residues long. The ends were cut back, 7 bases at V and 0 bases at J, with 19 bases in the middle. The germline CDR1 and CDR2 sequences are LNHDA and SQIVND (reference sequence). This CDR3 reads CASNLSKGERSYEQYF. CDR3 in DNA: TGTGCCAGTAATTTATCTAAAGGGGAACGCTCCTACGAGCAGTACTTC. The full variable domain, in which reference TRBV19 and TRBJ2-7 provide the parts outside the CDR3, is DGGITQSPKYLFRKEGQNVTLSCEQNLNHDAMYWYRQDPGQGLRLIYYSQIVNDFQKGDIAEGYSVSREKKESFPLTVTSAQKNPTAFYLCASNLSKGERSYEQYFGPGTRLTVT.

J is TRBJ1-1 and V is TRBV11-2, with D perhaps matching TRBD1 (5 bases). The CDR3 runs to 15 residues. The V and J ends lost 1 base and 1 base respectively, with 10 bases between them. Germline V gene lookup returns CDR1 SGHAT and CDR2 FQNNGV. CDR3 bases: TGTGCCAGCAGCTTAGTACCGGGGGGGAACACTGAAGCTTTCTTT. This encodes CASSLVPGGNTEAFF.

This sequence joins TRBV7-9 and TRBJ2-7; 7 bases are shared with TRBD1. The CDR3 extends over 11 amino acids. J gave up 7 bases and V 4 bases, and 1 base lay outside the gene matches. Germline V gives CDR1 SEHNR, CDR2 FQNEAQ (reference sequence). This chain's CDR3 is CASSSTGEQYF. The CDR3 region has the DNA TGTGCCAGCAGCTCGACAGGGGAGCAGTACTTC.

J is TRBJ2-7 and V is TRBV5-1; TRBD1 matches at 10 bases. Losses at the gene ends were 1 base for V and 1 base for J; bases not matched to a gene: 8. Germline lookup yields CDR1 SGHRS and CDR2 YFSETQ. This CDR3 has 17 amino acids. The CDR3 region has the DNA TGCGCCAGCAGCTTGTATTGGGGACAGGGGAAGTCCTACGAGCAGTACTTC. Its translation is CASSLYWGQGKSYEQYF.

This clone has a handful of counts. The rearrangement links TRBV5-1 to TRBJ1-2; TRBD1 agrees at 8 bases. The CDR3 totals 16 residues. The V and J ends lost 3 bases and 2 bases, in that order; junction bases with no gene match: 9. CDR1 is SGHRS and CDR2 is YFSETQ in the germline V gene. CDR3 region: CASSSRRTGRNYGYTF. CDR3 nucleotides: TGCGCCAGCAGCTCTCGGCGGACAGGGCGAAACTATGGCTACACCTTC. Complete variable domain (other parts from reference TRBV5-1 and TRBJ1-2): KAGVTQTPRYLIKTRGQQVTLSCSPISGHRSVSWYQQTPGQGLQFLFEYFSETQRNKGNFPGRFSGRQFSNSRSEMNVSTLELGDSALYLCASSSRRTGRNYGYTFGSGTRLTVV.

The chain uses TRBV5-4 and TRBJ1-1, with TRBD1 identical over 10 bases. The J segment lost 5 bases and the V segment lost 0 bases, leaving 7 bases of the junction unmatched. CDR1 SGHNT and CDR2 YYREEE come from the germline V gene (reference sequence). The CDR3 length is 16 residues. CDR3 residues: CASSLVGTGEETEAFF. CDR3 nucleotides: TGTGCCAGCAGCTTGGTCGGGACAGGGGAGGAGACTGAAGCTTTCTTT.

The gene calls are TRBV28 and TRBJ2-5, with 9 bases aligning to TRBD1. The CDR3 has 18 amino acids. The junction had 12 bases not matched to a gene; V was cut back by 4 bases and J by 0 bases. Germline V gene sequence: CDR1 MDHEN, CDR2 SYDVKM. The CDR3 is CASSSLINRDRDQETQYF. The DNA of the CDR3 is TGTGCCAGCAGTTCTTTAATTAACCGGGACAGGGACCAAGAGACCCAGTACTTC.

Comment on this clone: The same CDR3 arises from other DNA sequences in this sample as well. V is TRBV6-6 and J is TRBJ2-2; D ambiguous. The CDR3 is 15 residues long. V gave up 3 bases and J gave up 2 bases, with 10 bases separating them. Per germline, CDR1 MNHNY and CDR2 SVGAGI (reference sequence). The CDR3 protein is CASSYSGANTGELFF. The CDR3 bases are TGTGCCAGCAGTTATTCCGGAGCCAACACCGGGGAGCTGTTTTTT.

The chain employs TRBV10-3 and TRBJ2-1, with D possibly matching TRBD1 (6 bases). The CDR3 extends over 17 amino acids. The ends were cut back, 4 bases at V and 5 bases at J, with 21 bases in the middle. The germline CDR1 and CDR2 sequences are ENHRY and SYGVKD. CDR3 amino acids: CAISAAPTGNQNNEQFF. CDR3 in DNA: TGTGCCATCAGTGCGGCCCCCACAGGGAATCAAAACAATGAGCAGTTCTTC.

The chain joins TRBV19 to TRBJ2-7; a possible D gene is TRBD1 (5 bases). This CDR3 is built from 15 residues. Trimming took 3 bases from V and 5 from J, leaving 17 bases between them. The V gene's germline CDR1 is LNHDA and CDR2 SQIVND (reference sequence). The CDR3 loop is CASSIDSHIVNEQYF. DNA of the CDR3: TGTGCCAGTAGTATTGACAGCCACATTGTGAACGAGCAGTACTTC.

The chain recombines TRBV6-5 with TRBJ1-3; 9 bases agree with TRBD1. V lost 2 bases to trimming and J lost 4 bases; unmatched junction nucleotides: 6. In germline, CDR1 is MNHEY, CDR2 SVGAGI. The CDR3 spans 16 residues. CDR3 coding DNA: TGTGCCAGCAGTTACCTTACAGGGGGCGCCGGAAACACCATATATTTT. Translation: CASSYLTGGAGNTIYF.

This clone appeared a single time. J is TRBJ2-1 and V is TRBV7-8; 7 nucleotides align to TRBD2. Germline V gene sequence: CDR1 SGHVS, CDR2 FQNEAQ. The ends lost 7 bases at V and 0 bases at J; junction bases unmatched: 21. The CDR3 extends over 20 amino acids. This CDR3 reads CASTPPRGGNPGSSYNEQFF. Written as DNA, the CDR3 is TGTGCCAGCACCCCACCCCGGGGAGGGAACCCAGGGAGCTCCTACAATGAGCAGTTCTTC.

CDR3 loop: CAWSSSGTSLTGELFF. Here the CDR3 DNA reads TGTGCCTGGAGTTCGTCCGGGACTTCCCTTACCGGGGAGCTGTTTTTT. The chain uses TRBV30 and TRBJ2-2; possibly TRBD2 for D (6 bases). The V end lost 2 bases, the J end lost 5 bases, and 18 bases lay between the germline ends. The germline CDR1 and CDR2 sequences are GTSNPN and SVGIG (reference sequence). The CDR3 is 16 residues long.

The chain carries TRBV5-1 and TRBJ2-1; 8 bases align to TRBD1. The junction had 6 bases not matched to a gene; V was cut back by 4 bases and J by 3 bases. CDR1 SGHRS and CDR2 YFSETQ come from the germline V gene. There are 15 residues in the CDR3. In DNA, the CDR3 is TGCGCCAGCAGCCCGACAGGGGTGGGCTACAATGAGCAGTTCTTC. It yields the protein CASSPTGVGYNEQFF.

In its sample, this clone was seen once. This chain connects TRBV2 to TRBJ1-2; D is perhaps TRBD1 (5 bases). Trimming took off 11 bases at V and 0 bases at J, with 10 bases between the two ends. Germline CDR1 reads SNHLY; CDR2 reads FYNNEI. The CDR3 is 12 residues long. CDR3 DNA: TGTGCCGGAGGGGATTCTAACTATGGCTACACCTTC. It yields the protein CAGGDSNYGYTF.

CDR3 bases: TGTGCCAGCAGCGTCGACAGGGGACTAGCGGGACTTGTTACGCAGTATTTT. Amino acids: CASSVDRGLAGLVTQYF. The rearrangement uses TRBV9 and TRBJ2-3; 13 bases map to TRBD2. There are 17 residues in the CDR3. Unmatched junction bases numbered 11, after V lost 2 bases and J lost 8 bases. Germline V gene lookup returns CDR1 SGDLS and CDR2 YYNGEE.

The J gene is TRBJ1-1, the V gene TRBV7-8; 9 bases map to TRBD1. V lost 5 bases to trimming and J lost 6 bases; unmatched junction nucleotides: 13. Germline lookup yields CDR1 SGHVS and CDR2 FQNEAQ. This CDR3 spans 16 amino acids. CDR3 DNA: TGTGCCAGCAGCGTCGCGGGACAGGGTTTCACGGCTGAAGCTTTCTTT. Amino acids: CASSVAGQGFTAEAFF.